The clone carrying this T cell receptor beta chain is a singleton in its sample. As yet, its antigen is unknown. PCR primers comprised 60 Vbeta and 13 Jbeta primers. The method was immunoSEQ multiplex PCR; TCRdb's version includes in-frame clones alone and lacks a portion of them. The sample has about 67,000 clones, roughly 76% seen once. This entry is derived from a study of cytomegalovirus exposure and HLA in healthy donors. In the study overall: Earlier work reported around 110 million unique TCR beta sequences from about 170 million T cells.

Overall study results and limits: The authors assumed roughly uniform sequencing depth across donors for presence/absence analyses. In a later analysis, TCR beta V- and J-gene trimming was associated with a missense DCLRE1C variant.

Per the germline V gene, CDR1 is SNHLY and CDR2 is FYNNEI. This CDR3 region has 13 residues. Sequences were obtained from PBMCs. The chain links TRBV2 to TRBJ2-5; D possibly corresponds to TRBD2 (6 bases). The tail of the sequence fits TRBJ2-7 better, so the J call may be wrong. This sequence was found in a man in his 60s in good health and CMV-seropositive. This chain's CDR3 is CASKVWEDHEQYF. In DNA form, the CDR3 reads TGTGCCAGCAAAGTCTGGGAGGACCACGAGCAGTACTTC.